This T cell receptor beta chain was recovered during a study of OX40 agonist ivuxolimab in advanced cancers. Clones were sequenced by immunoSEQ multiplex PCR, and TCRdb holds only the in-frame ones, with some missing. The sample gives some 21,000 clones, 85% to 90% of which show up once; less than 60% is in the top ten. The CDR3 totals 16 residues. V was cut by 0 bases and J by 0 bases, with 11 bases left in between. Germline CDR1 MNHEY, CDR2 SMNVEV (reference sequence). The sample in question was CD4+ or CD8+ T cells sorted from blood, obtained in a trial of the OX40 agonist ivuxolimab. This TCR derives from an adult with an advanced solid tumor such as melanoma, head and neck, liver or kidney cancer. The gene calls are TRBV27 and TRBJ1-1, with no clear D. The CDR3 nucleotides are TGTGCCAGCAGTTTATCCACAGTGGGCATGAACACTGAAGCTTTCTTT. Translation gives CASSLSTVGMNTEAFF.